These 26 T cell receptor beta chains came from one sample sequenced in a study of blood T cell repertoires in COVID-19. The protocol was immunoSEQ multiplex PCR, while the TCRdb copy is restricted to in-frame clones and leaves out a portion. The table has about 160,000 clones, 85% seen once. The specimen sequenced was peripheral blood. The receptors were gathered from a woman between 45 and 60 years old with COVID-19, enrolled during active disease.

This sequence joins TRBV7-8 and TRBJ1-2; 8 bases are shared with TRBD1. The CDR3 is made up of 12 amino acids. Germline CDR1 SGHVS, CDR2 FQNEAQ. V trimming: 5 bases; J trimming: 4 bases; junction bases outside the gene matches: 0. CDR3 nucleotide sequence: TGTGCCAGCAGCCAGGGGGCCTATGGCTACACCTTC. Encoded protein: CASSQGAYGYTF. Drawing the rest from reference TRBV7-8 and TRBJ1-2, the complete variable domain is GAGVSQSPRYKVAKRGQDVALRCDPISGHVSLFWYQQALGQGPEFLTYFQNEAQLDKSGLPSDRFFAERPEGSVSTLKIQRTQQEDSAVYLCASSQGAYGYTFGSGTRLTVV.

The chain employs TRBV3-1 (or the pseudogene TRBV3-2) and TRBJ2-7; 8 bases are a match to TRBD1. The ends lost 1 base at V and 5 bases at J; junction bases unmatched: 4. CDR3 length: 14 residues. Germline assignment: CDR1 LGHDT and CDR2 YNNKEL (reference sequence). As DNA, the CDR3 is TGTGCCAGCAGCCAAGTAACAGGGGGTCACGAGCAGTACTTC. Its translation: CASSQVTGGHEQYF.

This chain connects TRBV3-1 (or the pseudogene TRBV3-2) to TRBJ2-7, with 7 nucleotides matching TRBD1. The CDR3 totals 16 residues. From germline, CDR1 is LGHDT and CDR2 YNNKEL (reference sequence). With 4 bases clipped from V and 4 bases from J, the junction kept 13 bases outside the gene matches. The DNA for the CDR3 is TGTGCCAGCAGCCCTGGACAGGCCATTTTGGGATACGAGCAGTACTTC. Protein: CASSPGQAILGYEQYF.

This sequence joins TRBV5-1 and TRBJ1-1; tentatively, D is TRBD1 (5 bases). Trimming removed 1 base at V and 1 base at J, with 11 bases between. CDR3 length equals 15 residues. CDR1 and CDR2 from the germline V gene are SGHRS and YFSETQ. DNA for the CDR3: TGCGCCAGCAGCTTGAGGGGTTCCAAGAACACTGAAGCTTTCTTT. Translating it yields CASSLRGSKNTEAFF.

The chain couples TRBV7-9 to TRBJ2-7, with 12 bases aligning to TRBD2. Trimming took 5 bases from V and 6 from J; bases not matched to a gene: 8. CDR3 length equals 15 residues. Germline loops: CDR1 SEHNR, CDR2 FQNEAQ (reference sequence). The CDR3 DNA reads TGTGCCAGCAGCGAGGGGACTAGCGGGTCCACCGAGCAGTACTTC. Encoded protein: CASSEGTSGSTEQYF.

The rearrangement joins TRBV12-1 to TRBJ1-6; TRBD1 reflects the table's D call only, with no check against the DNA. TRBV12-1 is assigned pseudogene status. The CDR3 is made up of 17 amino acids. DNA for the CDR3: TGTGCCAGCAGCTTTGGAGAGGACAGGCCGAATAATTCACCCCTCCACTTT. It yields the protein CASSFGEDRPNNSPLHF.

With respect to this clone: The sample carries other DNA sequences with the same CDR3. The rearrangement links TRBV5-1 to TRBJ1-2, with TRBD1 identical over 9 bases. The CDR3 is made up of 14 amino acids. Germline CDR1 and CDR2: SGHRS and YFSETQ. V trimming: 0 bases; J trimming: 8 bases; junction bases outside the gene matches: 5. CDR3 region: CASSLAGQGDGYTF. The CDR3 DNA follows: TGCGCCAGCAGCTTGGCGGGACAGGGAGACGGCTACACCTTC.

This clone is a singleton in its sample. The CDR3 DNA sequence: TGTGCCACCAGTGATTATCGACAGGGCGATGGCTACACCTTC. As protein: CATSDYRQGDGYTF. The chain carries TRBV24-1 and TRBJ1-2, with 7 bases fitting TRBD1. Germline V CDR1 and CDR2: KGHDR, SFDVKD. The V segment lost 2 bases and the J segment 6 bases; nucleotides outside the gene matches: 5. The CDR3 spans 14 residues.

This chain links TRBV30 with TRBJ1-2; 8 nucleotides line up with TRBD1. The V segment lost 1 base and the J segment 0 bases; nucleotides outside the gene matches: 4. CDR1 and CDR2 from the germline V gene are GTSNPN and SVGIG (reference sequence). The CDR3 is made up of 15 amino acids. This CDR3 reads CAWSATGGTNYGYTF. CDR3 bases: TGTGCCTGGAGTGCAACAGGGGGGACTAACTATGGCTACACCTTC.

This sequence joins TRBV7-9 and TRBJ2-7; TRBD2 matches 10 bases. The CDR3 extends over 16 amino acids. The trim removed 5 bases at V and 1 base at J, leaving 8 bases unmatched. The germline V gene has CDR1 SEHNR and CDR2 FQNEAQ (reference sequence). The chain's CDR3 is CASSHPSSGGSYEQYF. DNA of the CDR3: TGTGCCAGCAGCCACCCGTCTAGCGGGGGATCCTACGAGCAGTACTTC. The variable domain in full, completed from reference TRBV7-9 and TRBJ2-7, reads DTGVSQNPRHKITKRGQNVTFRCDPISEHNRLYWYRQTLGQGPEFLTYFQNEAQLEKSRLLSDRFSAERPKGSFSTLEIQRTEQGDSAMYLCASSHPSSGGSYEQYFGPGTRLTVT.

The genes are TRBV4-1 and TRBJ2-7, with 7 bases identical to TRBD2. V lost 0 bases to trimming and J lost 2 bases; unmatched junction nucleotides: 4. The germline V gene has CDR1 MGHRA and CDR2 YSYEKL. The CDR3 spans 15 residues. CDR3: CASSQEETSAYEQYF. DNA of the CDR3: TGCGCCAGCAGCCAAGAAGAAACTAGCGCCTACGAGCAGTACTTC.

V is TRBV5-5 and J is TRBJ2-7; 10 positions agree with TRBD1. In germline, CDR1 is SGHKS, CDR2 YYEKEE (reference sequence). The CDR3 has 14 amino acids. Losses at the gene ends were 2 bases for V and 6 bases for J; bases not matched to a gene: 5. The CDR3 sequence: CASSFAGTGVEQYF. CDR3 DNA sequence: TGTGCCAGCAGCTTTGCCGGGACAGGGGTCGAGCAGTACTTC.

This clone was picked up one time. V gene TRBV19 combines with J gene TRBJ2-7, with TRBD1 matching over 8 bases. The CDR3 extends over 14 amino acids. With 4 bases clipped from V and 1 base from J, the junction kept 3 bases outside the gene matches. Per the germline V gene, CDR1 is LNHDA and CDR2 is SQIVND (reference sequence). CDR3 nucleotide sequence: TGTGCCAGTAGTAGAACAGGGGGATCCTACGAGCAGTACTTC. Translation: CASSRTGGSYEQYF.

Only one count was recorded for this clone. The chain is built from TRBV5-4 and TRBJ2-5; 10 nucleotides agree with TRBD2. Trimming removed 0 bases from V and 2 bases from J; junction bases left unmatched: 7. CDR3 length: 17 amino acids. Germline lookup yields CDR1 SGHNT and CDR2 YYREEE (reference sequence). The CDR3 loop reads CASSLVSGGITQETQYF. The DNA of the CDR3 is TGTGCCAGCAGCTTGGTTAGCGGGGGGATTACTCAAGAGACCCAGTACTTC.

J is TRBJ2-3 and V is TRBV7-2; TRBD2 matches at 14 bases. CDR3 length: 17 residues. V gave up 5 bases and J gave up 3 bases; unmatched junction bases: 7. The germline V gene encodes CDR1 SGHTA and CDR2 FQGNSA. CDR3 loop: CASSVRLAGGPTDTQYF. As DNA, the CDR3 is TGTGCCAGCAGCGTACGACTAGCGGGGGGGCCAACAGATACGCAGTATTTT.

The V call is TRBV7-6, the J call TRBJ2-7; 9 bases match TRBD2. The CDR3 loop spans 15 amino acids. The J segment lost 9 bases and the V segment lost 4 bases, leaving 13 bases of the junction unmatched. Looked up from germline, CDR1 is SGHVS and CDR2 is FNYEAQ. CDR3 sequence reads: CASSSPLLGLATQYF. The CDR3 coding sequence is TGTGCCAGCAGCTCCCCTTTGCTGGGACTAGCAACGCAGTACTTC.

This clone was recorded only once. This chain uses TRBV4-3 with TRBJ2-2; perhaps TRBD1 as D (6 bases). CDR1 LGHNA and CDR2 YSLEER come from the germline V gene. Trimming stripped 4 bases from V and 1 base from J, with 7 bases between. This CDR3 has 14 residues. CDR3 nucleotides: TGCGCCAGCAGCCCGGGACAGAACACCGGGGAGCTGTTTTTT. Its protein product is CASSPGQNTGELFF.

This chain links TRBV7-3 with TRBJ2-3; 8 bases match TRBD1. CDR3 length: 14 amino acids. Trimming removed 2 bases from V and 3 bases from J; junction bases left unmatched: 1. Looked up from germline, CDR1 is SGHTA and CDR2 is FQGTGA. CDR3 bases: TGTGCCAGCAGCTTAGGACAGGGAACAGATACGCAGTATTTT. This translates into CASSLGQGTDTQYF.

The rearrangement links TRBV6-1 to TRBJ1-1; D is perhaps TRBD1 (6 bases). Germline CDR1 MNHNS, CDR2 SASEGT. V shed 1 base and J shed 0 bases, with 9 bases lying between them. The CDR3 runs to 15 residues. The CDR3 loop is CASSEETGMNTEAFF. Here the CDR3 DNA reads TGTGCCAGCAGTGAAGAGACAGGAATGAACACTGAAGCTTTCTTT.

The J gene is TRBJ1-6, the V gene TRBV4-1, with D possibly being TRBD1 (5 bases). CDR1 and CDR2 from the germline V gene are MGHRA and YSYEKL. Trimming stripped 5 bases from V and 9 bases from J, with 14 bases between. This CDR3 is 14 amino acids long. The CDR3 bases are TGCGCCAGCAGCTGGGGGGGGTGGACTTCACCCCTCCACTTT. It encodes CASSWGGWTSPLHF.

The chain links TRBV28 to TRBJ1-4, with unresolved D. The CDR3 length is 11 residues. V shed 10 bases and J shed 0 bases, with 3 bases lying between them. In germline, CDR1 is MDHEN, CDR2 SYDVKM. The CDR3 region is CATATNEKLFF. For the CDR3, the DNA is TGTGCCACCGCAACTAATGAAAAACTGTTTTTT. The full variable domain, in which reference TRBV28 and TRBJ1-4 provide the parts outside the CDR3, is DVKVTQSSRYLVKRTGEKVFLECVQDMDHENMFWYRQDPGLGLRLIYFSYDVKMKEKGDIPEGYSVSREKKERFSLILESASTNQTSMYLCATATNEKLFFGSGTQLSVL.

For the CDR3, the DNA is TGCGCCAGCAGACAGAGGGACACAGACTACGAGCAGTACTTC. Its protein is CASRQRDTDYEQYF. V and J are TRBV5-1 and TRBJ2-7; D is perhaps TRBD1 (6 bases). V was clipped by 5 bases and J by 3 bases, with 15 bases between them. Germline CDR1 and CDR2: SGHRS and YFSETQ. The CDR3 runs 14 residues.

The rearrangement uses TRBV3-1 (or the pseudogene TRBV3-2) and TRBJ2-7; no reliable D call. V lost 0 bases, J lost 9 bases, and 9 bases lay in between. Germline CDR1 is LGHDT and CDR2 is YNNKEL (reference sequence). The CDR3 loop spans 12 amino acids. In DNA, the CDR3 is TGTGCCAGCAGCCAAGATTACTCCCCGCAGTACTTC. Translating it yields CASSQDYSPQYF.

This sequence joins TRBV11-2 and TRBJ2-7, with TRBD1 matching over 8 bases. The V gene end was trimmed by 5 bases and the J gene end by 3 bases; junction bases not matched to a gene: 21. Germline V gene sequence: CDR1 SGHAT, CDR2 FQNNGV. The length of the CDR3 is 19 residues. This CDR3 is CASSAPWTGSGKRNYEQYF. CDR3 sequence (DNA): TGTGCCAGCAGCGCGCCTTGGACAGGGAGTGGAAAAAGGAACTACGAGCAGTACTTC.

This clone was counted only a few times. V is TRBV6-1 and J is TRBJ1-5; tentatively, D is TRBD1 (6 bases). CDR1 and CDR2 from the germline V gene are MNHNS and SASEGT. CDR3 length equals 14 residues. Trimming cost V 2 bases and J 7 bases, with 12 bases left between them. This CDR3 reads CASSEQGFRQPQHF. DNA for the CDR3: TGTGCCAGCAGTGAACAGGGGTTCCGGCAGCCCCAGCATTTT.

This chain connects TRBV11-3 to TRBJ2-5; a possible D gene is TRBD2 (7 bases). The CDR3 consists of 14 residues. CDR1 SGHNT and CDR2 YENEEA come from the germline V gene. Trimming stripped 3 bases from V and 5 bases from J, with 13 bases between. CDR3 nucleotide sequence: TGTGCCAGCAGCTTCAGGGGAGGGGGGGAGACCCAGTACTTC. As protein: CASSFRGGGETQYF. Full variable domain (missing parts from reference TRBV11-3 and TRBJ2-5): EAGVVQSPRYKIIEKKQPVAFWCNPISGHNTLYWYLQNLGQGPELLIRYENEEAVDDSQLPKDRFSAERLKGVDSTLKIQPAELGDSAVYLCASSFRGGGETQYFGPGTRLLVL.